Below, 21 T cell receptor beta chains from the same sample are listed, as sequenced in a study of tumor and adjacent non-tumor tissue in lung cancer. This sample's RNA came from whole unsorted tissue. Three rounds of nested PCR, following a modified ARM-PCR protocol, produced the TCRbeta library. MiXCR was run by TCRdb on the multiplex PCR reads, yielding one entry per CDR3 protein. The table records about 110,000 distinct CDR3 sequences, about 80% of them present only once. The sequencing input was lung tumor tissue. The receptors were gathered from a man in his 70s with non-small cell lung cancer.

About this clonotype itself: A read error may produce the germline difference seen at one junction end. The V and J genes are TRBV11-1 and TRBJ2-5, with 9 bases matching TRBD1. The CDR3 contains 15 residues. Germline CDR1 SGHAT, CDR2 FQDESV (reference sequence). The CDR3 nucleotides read TGTACCAGCAGCCCCCGGGACAGGGTTTTTGAGACCCAGTACTTC. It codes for CTSSPRDRVFETQYF.

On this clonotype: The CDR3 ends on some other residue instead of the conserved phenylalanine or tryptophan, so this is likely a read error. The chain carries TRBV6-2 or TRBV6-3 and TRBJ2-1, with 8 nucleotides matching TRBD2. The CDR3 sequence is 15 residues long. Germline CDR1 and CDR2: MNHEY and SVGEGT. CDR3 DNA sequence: TGTGTCAGCAGTCCGGGACTAGGCAATACCAATGAACAGTTCATC. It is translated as CVSSPGLGNTNEQFI.

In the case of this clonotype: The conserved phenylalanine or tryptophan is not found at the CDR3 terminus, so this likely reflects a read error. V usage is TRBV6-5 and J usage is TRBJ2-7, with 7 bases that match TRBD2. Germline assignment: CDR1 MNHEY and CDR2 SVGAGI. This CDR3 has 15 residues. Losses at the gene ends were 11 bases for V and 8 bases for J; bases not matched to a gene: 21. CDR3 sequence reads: CAVGGRLAGSYKQYY. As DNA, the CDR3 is TGTGCCGTCGGAGGGAGACTAGCAGGTTCTTACAAGCAGTACTAC.

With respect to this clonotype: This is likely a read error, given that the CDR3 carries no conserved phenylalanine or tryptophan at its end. The CDR3 bases are TGTGCCAGCAGTCCCCAAAATGGGAACGCTCGGGAGCTGTTTTAT. Residues: CASSPQNGNARELFY. The chain employs TRBV12-3 or TRBV12-4 and TRBJ2-2; no definite D call. The CDR3 sequence is 15 residues long. Deletions cut 5 bases from V and 9 bases from J, with 19 bases between.

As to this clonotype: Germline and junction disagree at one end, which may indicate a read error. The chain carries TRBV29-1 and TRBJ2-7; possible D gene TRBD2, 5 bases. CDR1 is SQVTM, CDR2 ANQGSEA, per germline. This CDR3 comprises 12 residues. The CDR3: CSVRVVTYERYF. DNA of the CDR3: TGCAGCGTGAGGGTCGTCACCTATGAGCGGTACTTC.

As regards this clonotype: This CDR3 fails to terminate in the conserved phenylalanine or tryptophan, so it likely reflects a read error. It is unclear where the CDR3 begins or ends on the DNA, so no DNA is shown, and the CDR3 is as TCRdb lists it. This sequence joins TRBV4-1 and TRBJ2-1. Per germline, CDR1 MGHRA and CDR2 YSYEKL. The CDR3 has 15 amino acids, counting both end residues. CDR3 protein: CASSNPESSYNEQLI.

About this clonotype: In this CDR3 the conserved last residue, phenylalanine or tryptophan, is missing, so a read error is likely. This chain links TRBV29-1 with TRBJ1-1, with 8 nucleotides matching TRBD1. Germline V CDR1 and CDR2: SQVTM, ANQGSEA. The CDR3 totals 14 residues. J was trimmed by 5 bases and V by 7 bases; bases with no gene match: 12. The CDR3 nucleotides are TGCAGCGATTTCGGACAGGGAACTAAAACTGAAGCTTTCTTG. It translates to CSDFGQGTKTEAFL.

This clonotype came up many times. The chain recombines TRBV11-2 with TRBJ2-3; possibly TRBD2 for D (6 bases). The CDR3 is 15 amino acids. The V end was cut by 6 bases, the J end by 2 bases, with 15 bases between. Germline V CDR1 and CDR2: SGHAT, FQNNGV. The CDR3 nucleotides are TGTGCCAGCAGGGGGTTCGCGGGACTCACAGATACGCAGTATTTT. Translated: CASRGFAGLTDTQYF.

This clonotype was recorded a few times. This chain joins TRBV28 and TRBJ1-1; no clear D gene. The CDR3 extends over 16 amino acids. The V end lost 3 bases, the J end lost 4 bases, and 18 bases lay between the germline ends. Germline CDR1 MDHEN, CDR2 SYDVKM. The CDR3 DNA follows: TGTGCCAGCAGTTTCGAATGGTCGGGCGGTGGCACTGAAGCTTTCTTT. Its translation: CASSFEWSGGGTEAFF.

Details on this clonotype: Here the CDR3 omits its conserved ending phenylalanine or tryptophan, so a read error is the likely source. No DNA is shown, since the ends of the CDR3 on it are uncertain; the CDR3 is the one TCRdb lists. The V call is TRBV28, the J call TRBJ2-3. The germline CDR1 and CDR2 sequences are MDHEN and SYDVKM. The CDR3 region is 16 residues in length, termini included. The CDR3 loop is CASSLTSIRSTDTNYY.

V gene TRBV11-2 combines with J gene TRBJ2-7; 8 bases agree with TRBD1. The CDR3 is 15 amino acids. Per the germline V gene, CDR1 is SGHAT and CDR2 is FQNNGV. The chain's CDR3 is CASRLGQGAPYEQYF. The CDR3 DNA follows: TGTGCAAGCCGCTTAGGTCAGGGGGCCCCCTACGAGCAGTACTTC.

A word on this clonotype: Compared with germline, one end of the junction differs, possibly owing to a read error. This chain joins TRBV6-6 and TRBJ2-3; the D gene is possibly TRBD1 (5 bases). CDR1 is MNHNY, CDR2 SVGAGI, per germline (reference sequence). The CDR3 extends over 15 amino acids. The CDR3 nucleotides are TGTGCCAACAGTTACTCGATAGGACACACAGATACGCAGTATTTT. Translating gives CANSYSIGHTDTQYF.

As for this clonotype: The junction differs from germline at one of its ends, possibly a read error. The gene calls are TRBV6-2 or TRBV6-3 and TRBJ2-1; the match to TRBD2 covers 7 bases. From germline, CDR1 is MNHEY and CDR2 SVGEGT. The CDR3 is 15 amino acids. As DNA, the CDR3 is TGTGCCAGCAGTCCGGGACTACGTAATACCAATGAGCAATTCTTC. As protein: CASSPGLRNTNEQFF.

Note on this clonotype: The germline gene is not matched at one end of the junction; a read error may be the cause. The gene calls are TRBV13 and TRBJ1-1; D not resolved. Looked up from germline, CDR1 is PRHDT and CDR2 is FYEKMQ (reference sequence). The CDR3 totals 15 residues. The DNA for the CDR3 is TGTGCCAGTAGCATCCGTCTAAACATGAATACTGAAGGTTTCTTT. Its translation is CASSIRLNMNTEGFF.

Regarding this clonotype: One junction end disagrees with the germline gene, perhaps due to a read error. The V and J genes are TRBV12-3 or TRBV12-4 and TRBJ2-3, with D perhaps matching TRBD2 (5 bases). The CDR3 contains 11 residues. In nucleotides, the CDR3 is TGTGCTAGCAGTTTACGGGATAGGCAGTATTTT. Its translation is CASSLRDRQYF.

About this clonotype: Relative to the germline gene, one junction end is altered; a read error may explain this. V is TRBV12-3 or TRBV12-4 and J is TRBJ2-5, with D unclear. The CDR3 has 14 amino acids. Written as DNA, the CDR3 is TGTACCAGCAGTCACTTTGAGTACCAAGAGACTCAGTACTTC. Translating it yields CTSSHFEYQETQYF.

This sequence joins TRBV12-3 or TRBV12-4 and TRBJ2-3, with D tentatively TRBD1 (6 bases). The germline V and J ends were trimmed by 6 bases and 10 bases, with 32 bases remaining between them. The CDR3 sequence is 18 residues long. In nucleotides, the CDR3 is TGTGCCAGCAGCCCCCCGAGGTTTAGCAAACCATCCTCAGGGGCGCAGTATTTT. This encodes CASSPPRFSKPSSGAQYF.

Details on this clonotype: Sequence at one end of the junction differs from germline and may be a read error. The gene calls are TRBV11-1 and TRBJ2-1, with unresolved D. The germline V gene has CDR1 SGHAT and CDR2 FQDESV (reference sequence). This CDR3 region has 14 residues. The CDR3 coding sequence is TGTGCTAGCAGCTTAGAAAGGCATATCAATGAGCAGTTCTTC. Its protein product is CASSLERHINEQFF.

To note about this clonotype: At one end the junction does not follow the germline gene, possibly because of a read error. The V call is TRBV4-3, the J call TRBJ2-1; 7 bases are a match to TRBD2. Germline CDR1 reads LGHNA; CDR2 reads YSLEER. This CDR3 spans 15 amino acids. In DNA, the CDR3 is TGCGCCAGCAGCCAAGCCCCTAGCGGAGCAAGGGAGCAATTCTTC. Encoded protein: CASSQAPSGAREQFF.

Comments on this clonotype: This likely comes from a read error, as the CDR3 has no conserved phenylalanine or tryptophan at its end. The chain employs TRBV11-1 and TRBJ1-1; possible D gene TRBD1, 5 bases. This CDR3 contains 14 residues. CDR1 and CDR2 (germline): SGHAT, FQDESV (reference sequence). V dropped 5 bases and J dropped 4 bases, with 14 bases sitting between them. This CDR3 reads CASSQRTRSTEAFV. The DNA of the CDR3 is TGTGCCAGCAGCCAGAGGACAAGGAGCACTGAAGCTTTCGTA.

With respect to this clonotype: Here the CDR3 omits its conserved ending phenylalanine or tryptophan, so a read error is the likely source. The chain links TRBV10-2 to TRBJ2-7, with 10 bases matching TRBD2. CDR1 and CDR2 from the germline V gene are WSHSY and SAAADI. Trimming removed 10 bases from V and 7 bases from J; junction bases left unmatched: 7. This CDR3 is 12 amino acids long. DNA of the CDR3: TGCGCCAACAGGATGGGACTAGCGGAGCAGTACATC. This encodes CANRMGLAEQYI.